This passage covers 4 T cell receptor beta chains from one sample sequenced in a study of blood T cell repertoires in COVID-19 (TCRdb year 2020). Libraries came from the immunoSEQ multiplex PCR assay. TCRdb stores this immuneACCESS table with in-frame sequences only. Part of the clones is absent; in the studies checked, under half of the shortfall reflects unresolved V genes, and no reason is known for the rest. Within this sample are 70,000 to 95,000 clones, with roughly 76% of them counted one time only. The ten largest clones represent 20% of the sample. Sequencing was carried out using peripheral blood. The source of these receptors is an older woman with acute or convalescent COVID-19.

The chain uses TRBV7-2 and TRBJ1-5; D is undetermined. The CDR3 extends over 15 amino acids. Germline V gene data show CDR1 as SGHTA and CDR2 as FQGNSA. V lost 5 bases, J lost 1 base, and 12 bases lay in between. The CDR3 spells CASSPGGSSNQPQHF. DNA for the CDR3: TGTGCCAGCAGCCCCGGAGGGAGCAGCAATCAGCCCCAGCATTTT.

The gene calls are TRBV24-1 and TRBJ1-6, with D perhaps matching TRBD1 (5 bases). V gave up 12 bases and J gave up 0 bases, with 23 bases separating them. Germline assignment: CDR1 KGHDR and CDR2 SFDVKD. The CDR3 has 18 amino acids. The CDR3 nucleotides are TGTGCCGTCGAAAAGGGGCCGCACATAAGCTCCTATAATTCACCCCTCCACTTT. Translation gives CAVEKGPHISSYNSPLHF.

The chain recombines TRBV7-6 with TRBJ2-1; 14 nucleotides match TRBD2. Trimming cost V 1 base and J 8 bases; bases outside gene matches: 7. Looked up from germline, CDR1 is SGHVS and CDR2 is FNYEAQ. CDR3 length: 17 residues. CDR3 nucleotides: TGTGCCAGCAGCTTAGAGGCGGGACTAGCGGGAGTCTATGAGCAGTTCTTC. Residues: CASSLEAGLAGVYEQFF.

This clone came up a few times. The chain carries TRBV5-1 and TRBJ2-3; 13 bases map to TRBD2. CDR1 is SGHRS, CDR2 YFSETQ, per germline. Trimming removed 4 bases from V and 2 bases from J; junction bases left unmatched: 7. This CDR3 spans 17 amino acids. This CDR3 reads CASSAPTSGGNTDTQYF. The CDR3 DNA reads as TGCGCCAGCAGCGCCCCGACTAGCGGGGGGAACACAGATACGCAGTATTTT.